A single sample is the source of the 5 T cell receptor beta chains below, sequenced in a study of early T cells in non-severe SARS-CoV-2 infection. TCRdb used MiXCR to reprocess the 5' RACE reads, holding one entry per CDR3 protein. The sample has tens of thousands of distinct CDR3 sequences; 5.5% to 8% are singletons. The sequencing sample was made of whole blood. The receptors originated from an adult who was a healthcare worker with PCR-confirmed SARS-CoV-2 infection or an uninfected control (not recorded which).

Remarks on this clonotype: An end of the junction does not agree with germline; a read error may underlie this. The rearrangement links TRBV6-6 to TRBJ2-7; D not resolved. The CDR3 runs to 14 residues. Germline-derived CDR1 and CDR2 are MNHNY and SVGAGI (reference sequence). The CDR3 region has the DNA TGTGCTAGCAGCCACATGGGTTTGGATCACGAGCAGTACTTC. It translates to CASSHMGLDHEQYF.

This clonotype was seen only a few times. This chain joins TRBV18 and TRBJ2-1; D gene unclear. Germline V gene lookup returns CDR1 KGHSH and CDR2 LQKENI. The V and J ends lost 6 bases and 0 bases respectively, with 9 bases between them. The CDR3 covers 14 residues. The CDR3 DNA reads TGTGCCAGCTCCCCCCCGGTCTCCTACAATGAGCAGTTCTTC. It translates to CASSPPVSYNEQFF. Combining the CDR3 with reference TRBV18 and TRBJ2-1 gives the whole variable domain NAGVMQNPRHLVRRRGQEARLRCSPMKGHSHVYWYRQLPEEGLKFMVYLQKENIIDESGMPKERFSAEFPKEGPSILRIQQVVRGDSAAYFCASSPPVSYNEQFFGPGTRLTVL.

The table lists this clonotype with many counts. In DNA, the CDR3 is TGTGCCAGCAGCGACAGGGGGCTAGCCAAAAACATTCAGTACTTC. Protein sequence: CASSDRGLAKNIQYF. The chain is built from TRBV7-2 and TRBJ2-4; 10 bases map to TRBD1. CDR3 length: 15 amino acids. Germline-derived CDR1 and CDR2 are SGHTA and FQGNSA. V lost 5 bases and J lost 0; bases outside the gene matches: 1.

By frequency in the sample, this clonotype is medium-sized. This chain joins TRBV4-1 and TRBJ1-1; D is ambiguous. Trimming pared 8 bases from V and 3 bases from J, leaving 13 bases between. CDR1 is MGHRA, CDR2 YSYEKL, per germline. The CDR3 covers 13 residues. CDR3 nucleotides: TGCGCCAGCCAGCCTTCGGGGTACACTGAAGCTTTCTTT. It yields the protein CASQPSGYTEAFF.

This clonotype was observed a few times. The chain is built from TRBV28 and TRBJ2-7; no definite D call. Trimming removed 6 bases at V and 3 bases at J, with 9 bases between. The CDR3 has 12 amino acids. The germline V gene encodes CDR1 MDHEN and CDR2 SYDVKM. This CDR3 reads CASSRWSYEQYF. The CDR3 DNA sequence: TGTGCCAGCAGCCGGTGGAGCTACGAGCAGTACTTC.